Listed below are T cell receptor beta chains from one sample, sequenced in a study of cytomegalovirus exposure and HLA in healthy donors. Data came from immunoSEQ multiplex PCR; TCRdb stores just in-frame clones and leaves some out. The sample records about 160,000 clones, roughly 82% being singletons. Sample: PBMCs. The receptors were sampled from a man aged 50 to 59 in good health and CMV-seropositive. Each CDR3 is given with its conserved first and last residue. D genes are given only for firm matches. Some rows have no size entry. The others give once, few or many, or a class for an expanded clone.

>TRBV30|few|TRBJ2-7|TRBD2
TGTGCCTGCCTACTAGCGGGAGACTACGAGCAGTACTTC
CACLLAGDYEQYF
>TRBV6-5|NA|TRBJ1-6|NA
TGTGCCAGCACCGCAGGCTCCTATAATTCACCCCTCCACTTT
CASTAGSYNSPLHF
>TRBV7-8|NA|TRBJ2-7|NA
TGTGCCAGCAGCTCTGCGACTACCTACGAGCAGTACTTC
CASSSATTYEQYF
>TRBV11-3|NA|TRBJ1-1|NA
TGTGCCAGCAGCCTGGACACCAACACTGAAGCTTTCTTT
CASSLDTNTEAFF
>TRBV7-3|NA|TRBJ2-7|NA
TGTGCCAGCAGCTTAATGGGCGGGGACGAGCAGTACTTC
CASSLMGGDEQYF
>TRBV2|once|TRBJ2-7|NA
TGTGCCAACAGACAGGAGACGAGCTCCTACGAGCAGTACTTC
CANRQETSSYEQYF
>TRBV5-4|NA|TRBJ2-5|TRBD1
TGTGCCAGCAGCCCCGGGACAGGGGGGGTTGAGACCCAGTACTTC
CASSPGTGGVETQYF
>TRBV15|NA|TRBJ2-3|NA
TGTGCCACCAGCGTTCCGGCGGGCCCCACAGATACGCAGTATTTT
CATSVPAGPTDTQYF
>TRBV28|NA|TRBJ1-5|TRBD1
TGTGCCAGCAGTTTAGCCATGGGACAGGGAGGACAGCCCCAGCATTTT
CASSLAMGQGGQPQHF
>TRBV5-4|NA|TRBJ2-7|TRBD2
TGTGCCAGCACCCCGGCGCCTAGCGGAACCTACGAGCAGTACTTC
CASTPAPSGTYEQYF
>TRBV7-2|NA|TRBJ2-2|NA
TGTGCCAGCAGCACGGGACACCTAAACACCGGGGAGCTGTTTTTT
CASSTGHLNTGELFF
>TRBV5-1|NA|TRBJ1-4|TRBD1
TGCGCCAGCAGCTATGAGGGACAGGGCGAAAAACTGTTTTTT
CASSYEGQGEKLFF
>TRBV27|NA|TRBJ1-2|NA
TGTGCCAGCAGTTTAAACGGACAGCAAAGGGATGGCTACACCTTC
CASSLNGQQRDGYTF
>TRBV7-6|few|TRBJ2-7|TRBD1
TGTGCCAGCAGCTTATACAGGGGGTACGAGCAGTACTTC
CASSLYRGYEQYF
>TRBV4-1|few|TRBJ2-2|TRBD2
TGCGCCAGCAGCCAAGTCGGTAGCGGGAGGATCGGGGAGCTGTTTTTT
CASSQVGSGRIGELFF
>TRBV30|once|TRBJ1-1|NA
TGTGCCTGGAGTGTGGGGGCGGCTGAAGCTTTCTTT
CAWSVGAAEAFF
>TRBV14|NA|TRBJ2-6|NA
TGTGCCAGCAGCCAAGGTCCAGGGCGCGCCGTCGGGGCCAACGTCCTGACTTTC
CASSQGPGRAVGANVLTF
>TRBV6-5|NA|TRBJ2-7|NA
TGTGCCAGCAGTTACGATACGACAGCCAACGAGCAGTACTTC
CASSYDTTANEQYF
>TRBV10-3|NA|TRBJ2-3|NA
TGTGCCATCAGTAAGGGACTGCACACAGATACGCAGTATTTT
CAISKGLHTDTQYF
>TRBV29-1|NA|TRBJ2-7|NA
TGCAGCGGTATGGACCCCGGGGAACACGAGCAGTACTTC
CSGMDPGEHEQYF
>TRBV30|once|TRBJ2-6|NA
TGTGCCTGGAGTGCCCAGAGTTACAGCTCTGGGGCCAACGTCCTGACTTTC
CAWSAQSYSSGANVLTF
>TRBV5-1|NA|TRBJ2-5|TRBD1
TGCGCCAGCAGCTCAACCGGGACAGTTCAAGAGACCCAGTACTTC
CASSSTGTVQETQYF
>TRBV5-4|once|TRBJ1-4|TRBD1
TGTGCCAGCAGCCTACAGGGGTTAGATGAAAAACTGTTTTTT
CASSLQGLDEKLFF
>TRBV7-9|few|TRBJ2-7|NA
TGTGCCAGCACCCCCCGGGAGTACGAGCAGTACTTC
CASTPREYEQYF
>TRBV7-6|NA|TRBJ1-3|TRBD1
TGTGCCAGCAGCACACAAGGGTGGACAGGGGTTTATGGTGGAAACACCATATATTTT
CASSTQGWTGVYGGNTIYF
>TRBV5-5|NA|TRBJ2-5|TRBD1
TGTGCCAGCAGCTGGACAGGGGGCGGGGAGACCCAGTACTTC
CASSWTGGGETQYF
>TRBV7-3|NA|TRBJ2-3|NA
TGTGCCAGCAGCTTGGACAGAAACACAGATACGCAGTATTTT
CASSLDRNTDTQYF
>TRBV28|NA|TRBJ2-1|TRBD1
TGTGCCAGCAGTCCCCGACAGGGAGTATTTGATGAGCAGTTCTTC
CASSPRQGVFDEQFF
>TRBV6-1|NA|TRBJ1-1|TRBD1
TGTGCCAGCATCTACCCAGGGCAGGGGGACGCTGAAGCTTTCTTT
CASIYPGQGDAEAFF
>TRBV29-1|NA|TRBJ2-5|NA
TGCAGCGTTGTATTTAGGAGGGCCACAGAGACCCAGTACTTC
CSVVFRRATETQYF
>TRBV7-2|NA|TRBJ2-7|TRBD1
TGTGCCAGCAGCTTAGGGACAGGGGCTTCCTACGAGCAGTACTTC
CASSLGTGASYEQYF
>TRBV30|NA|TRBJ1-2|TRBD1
TGTGCCTGGAGTACGACACAGGGGGCCTGGGGCTACACCTTC
CAWSTTQGAWGYTF
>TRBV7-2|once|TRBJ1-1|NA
TGTGCCAGCAGCTTAGAGAAGGGGCCCAGCACTGAAGCTTTCTTT
CASSLEKGPSTEAFF
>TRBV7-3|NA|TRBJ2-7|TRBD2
TGTGCCAGCAGCTACAGCGGGAGGCCCTCTGAGCAGTACTTC
CASSYSGRPSEQYF
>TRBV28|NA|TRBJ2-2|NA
TGTGCCAGCAGTTTAGGGTTCCGGACTGGAACCGGGGAGCTGTTTTTT
CASSLGFRTGTGELFF
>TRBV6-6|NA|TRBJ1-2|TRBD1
TGTGCCAGCAGTCGACAGGGGGCGAGAAATGGCTACACCTTC
CASSRQGARNGYTF
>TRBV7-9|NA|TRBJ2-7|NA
TGTGCCAGCAGCTTACTGGAGGGAGGCGAGCAGTACTTC
CASSLLEGGEQYF
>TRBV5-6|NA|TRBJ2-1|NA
TGTGCCAGCAATCGGGAGATGGGGAATGAGCAGTTCTTC
CASNREMGNEQFF
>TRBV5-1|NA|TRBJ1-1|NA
TGCGCCAGCAGCTTTTTTCCGGGTAACACTGAAGCTTTCTTT
CASSFFPGNTEAFF
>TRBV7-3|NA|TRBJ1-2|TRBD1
TGTGCCAGCAGCTCCGGGACAGGAGCCGGTGGCTACACCTTC
CASSSGTGAGGYTF
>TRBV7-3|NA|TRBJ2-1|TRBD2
TGTGCCAGCAGCTCACTAGCGGGAGGGGGTGAGCAGTTCTTC
CASSSLAGGGEQFF
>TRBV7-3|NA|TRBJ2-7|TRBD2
TGTGCCAGCAGCTTATCTGCGGGGGAAGCCTACGAGCAGTACTTC
CASSLSAGEAYEQYF
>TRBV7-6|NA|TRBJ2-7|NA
TGTGCCAGCACCCCTGGGCCAGGGGAAGAGCAGTACTTC
CASTPGPGEEQYF
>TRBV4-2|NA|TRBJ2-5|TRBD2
TGTGCCAGCAGCCGCGGGACTAGCGGGGGAGTACAAGAGACCCAGTACTTC
CASSRGTSGGVQETQYF
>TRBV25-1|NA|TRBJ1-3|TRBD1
TGTGCCAGCAGTACACAGGACAGGAGAGCTCTAAGAGGAAACACCATATATTTT
CASSTQDRRALRGNTIYF
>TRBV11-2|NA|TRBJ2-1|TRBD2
TGTGCCAGCAGCTGGGGGCTAGCGGGCGATGAGCAGTTCTTC
CASSWGLAGDEQFF
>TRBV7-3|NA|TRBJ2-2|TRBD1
TGTGCCAGCAGCCCTGGGACAGGGAACACCGGGGAGCTGTTTTTT
CASSPGTGNTGELFF
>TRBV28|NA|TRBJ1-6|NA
TGTGCCAGCAGTGCAGGGAATTCACCCCTCCACTTT
CASSAGNSPLHF
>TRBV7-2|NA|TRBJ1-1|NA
TGTGCCAGCAGCTTAGATTCCCGGGGGGGGACCACTGAAGCTTTCTTT
CASSLDSRGGTTEAFF
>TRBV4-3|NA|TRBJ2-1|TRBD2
TGCGCCAGCAGCCAAGTGGGGGGCGGGAGGCACTATGAGCAGTTCTTC
CASSQVGGGRHYEQFF
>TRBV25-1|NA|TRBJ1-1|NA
TGTGCCAGCAGTGAAGGGGCTAGGACTGAAGCTTTCTTT
CASSEGARTEAFF
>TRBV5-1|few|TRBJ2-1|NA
TGCGCCAGCAGTCCTATGATGTACAGGGTGGGCTACAATGAGCAGTTCTTC
CASSPMMYRVGYNEQFF
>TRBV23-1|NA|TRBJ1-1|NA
TGCGCCAGCAGTCAATCGGGAGAGAACACTGAAGCTTTCTTT
CASSQSGENTEAFF
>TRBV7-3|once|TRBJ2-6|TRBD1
TGTGCCAGCAGCCCAGGGGGCGCCGGGGCCAACGGCCTGACTTTC
CASSPGGAGANGLTF
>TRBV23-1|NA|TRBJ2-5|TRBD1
TGCGCCAGCCCAAAGGTAGGGGACAGGGGATACCAAGAGACCCAGTACTTC
CASPKVGDRGYQETQYF
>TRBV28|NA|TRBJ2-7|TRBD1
TGTGCCAGCAGCCAACAGGGGATCTACGAGCAGTACTTC
CASSQQGIYEQYF
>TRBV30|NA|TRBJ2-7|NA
TGTGCCTGGTTTGGGGGGGCCCGGCAGTACTTC
CAWFGGARQYF
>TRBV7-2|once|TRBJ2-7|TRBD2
TGTGCCAGCAGCTTAGCCTCACGGGGGGGCGAGCAGTACTTC
CASSLASRGGEQYF
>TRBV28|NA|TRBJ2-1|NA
TGTGCCAGCAGTTTGAGGGGGGGCCTCAATGAGCAGTTCTTC
CASSLRGGLNEQFF